Below are 8 T cell receptor beta chains sequenced from a single sample in a study of T cells in Graves' hyperthyroidism and ophthalmopathy. The CDR3 regions of TCR beta were amplified from RNA transcripts. Using the HTBI primer set, a first-round RT-PCR was run on the TCR CDR3. TCRdb recomputed calls from the multiplex PCR reads with MiXCR, one row per CDR3 protein. The sample lists 150,000 or so distinct CDR3 sequences, just under 9.5% occurring once. Sequenced input: blood. These receptors all stem from a young woman with Graves' hyperthyroidism that later progressed to Graves' ophthalmopathy.

The rearrangement links TRBV7-2 to TRBJ2-7; D is unresolved. V was clipped by 0 bases and J by 2 bases, with 8 bases between them. In germline, CDR1 is SGHTA, CDR2 FQGNSA. This CDR3 is built from 14 residues. The CDR3 DNA is TGTGCCAGCAGCTTAGCCTCCGAGACCTACGAGCAGTACTTC. Translated: CASSLASETYEQYF.

This clonotype was found many times. The CDR3 protein is CASSVLGQEWRGYTF. DNA of the CDR3: TGTGCCAGCAGTGTCCTAGGGCAGGAGTGGCGTGGCTACACCTTC. V gene TRBV28 combines with J gene TRBJ1-2; D call uncertain. The CDR3 runs to 15 residues. Trimming removed 5 bases from V and 7 bases from J, with 20 bases in between. Germline CDR1 and CDR2: MDHEN and SYDVKM.

In this sample, this clonotype turned up many times. V usage is TRBV3-1 and J usage is TRBJ1-5; D unresolved. This CDR3 has 15 amino acids. The germline V and J ends were trimmed by 1 base and 0 bases, with 7 bases remaining between them. Germline V gene data show CDR1 as LGHDT and CDR2 as YNNKEL (reference sequence). CDR3 amino acids: CASSQGAVSNQPQHF. DNA of the CDR3: TGTGCCAGCAGCCAAGGAGCGGTTAGCAATCAGCCCCAGCATTTT.

The rearrangement uses TRBV5-6 and TRBJ2-7; 10 positions agree with TRBD1. Germline V gene data show CDR1 as SGHDT and CDR2 as YYEEEE. V shed 4 bases and J 5 bases; nucleotides not matched to a gene: 3. The CDR3 has 13 amino acids. This CDR3 is CASSGGTGDEQYF. DNA for the CDR3: TGTGCCAGCAGCGGCGGGACAGGGGACGAGCAGTACTTC.

At least ten counts were recorded for this clonotype. V and J are TRBV12-3 or TRBV12-4 and TRBJ1-4; TRBD1 matches 8 bases. The J segment lost 10 bases and the V segment lost 6 bases, leaving 13 bases of the junction unmatched. There are 15 residues in the CDR3. The CDR3 here is CASSPSRTGTGKLFF. CDR3 nucleotide sequence: TGTGCCAGCAGCCCTTCACGGACAGGGACAGGAAAACTGTTTTTT.

A few counts support this clonotype. This chain links TRBV20-1 with TRBJ2-3; 13 nucleotides agree with TRBD2. CDR1 is DFQATT and CDR2 is SNEGSKA in the germline V gene (reference sequence). The CDR3 sequence is 19 residues long. V was pared by 0 bases and J by 4 bases, with 13 bases of the junction left unmatched. The CDR3 is CSAREPRTSGSVGPDTQYF. The CDR3 region has the DNA TGCAGTGCTAGAGAGCCCCGGACTAGCGGGAGTGTGGGCCCAGATACGCAGTATTTT.

This clonotype turned up a few times. A much larger clone lies one base from this, so it may be a read error. J is TRBJ2-7 and V is TRBV12-3 or TRBV12-4; tentatively, D is TRBD2 (5 bases). The ends were cut back, 5 bases at V and 5 bases at J, with 19 bases in the middle. This CDR3 has 15 amino acids. The CDR3 region is CASSLGLISGHEQYF. The DNA of the CDR3 is TGTGCCAGCAGTCTAGGACTGATCTCTGGCCACGAGCAGTACTTC.

This clonotype has at least ten counts. This rearrangement joins TRBV11-2 to TRBJ1-5; D gene uncertain. Trimming took 5 bases from V and 1 from J, leaving 18 bases between them. Germline V gives CDR1 SGHAT, CDR2 FQNNGV. The CDR3 loop spans 17 amino acids. The CDR3 loop is CASSQMRVGRSNQPQHF. CDR3 bases: TGTGCCAGCAGCCAGATGAGGGTAGGTCGGAGCAATCAGCCCCAGCATTTT.